Each of the 5 T cell receptor beta chains below was sequenced from the same sample in a study of blood T cell repertoires in COVID-19. The data were produced by immunoSEQ multiplex PCR, yet TCRdb's version contains in-frame clones alone and is incomplete. The sample yields 35,000 to 50,000 clones, over 75% seen once. Sequences were obtained from peripheral blood. The receptors were sampled from a human donor in a cohort sampled during active COVID-19.

The chain carries TRBV3-1 (or the pseudogene TRBV3-2) and TRBJ2-4; 7 bases are shared with TRBD2. The CDR3 totals 18 residues. Germline loops: CDR1 LGHDT, CDR2 YNNKEL (reference sequence). V was pared by 1 base and J by 1 base, with 10 bases of the junction left unmatched. This CDR3 is CASSQVVGGGRAKNIQYF. As DNA, the CDR3 is TGTGCCAGCAGCCAAGTGGTGGGCGGGGGTAGGGCCAAAAACATTCAGTACTTC.

The CDR3 nucleotides read TGTGCCAGCAGCTTAGGGACTAGTAAAGAGACCCAGTACTTC. It yields the protein CASSLGTSKETQYF. The V call is TRBV7-6, the J call TRBJ2-5; TRBD2 matches 7 bases. The CDR3 is 14 residues long. V lost 1 base, J lost 3 bases, and 2 bases stayed unmatched. The germline V gene has CDR1 SGHVS and CDR2 FNYEAQ. The entire variable domain, with the rest obtained from reference TRBV7-6 and TRBJ2-5, is as follows: GAGVSQSPRYKVTKRGQDVALRCDPISGHVSLYWYRQALGQGPEFLTYFNYEAQQDKSGLPNDRFSAERPEGSISTLTIQRTEQRDSAMYRCASSLGTSKETQYFGPGTRLLVL.

This chain joins TRBV19 and TRBJ1-4, with TRBD1 as a possible D gene (5 bases). The germline V and J ends were trimmed by 6 bases and 7 bases, with 9 bases remaining between them. Germline V gene sequence: CDR1 LNHDA, CDR2 SQIVND (reference sequence). The CDR3 is 12 residues long. The CDR3 DNA sequence: TGTGCCAGTAGAAGGGGCCTTGAAAAACTGTTTTTT. Its protein product is CASRRGLEKLFF.

The rearrangement uses TRBV5-4 and TRBJ1-1; 10 bases are shared with TRBD1. The germline CDR1 and CDR2 sequences are SGHNT and YYREEE (reference sequence). With V trimmed by 7 bases and J by 5 bases, 5 bases remained unmatched. The CDR3 length is 13 residues. CDR3 nucleotides: TGTGCCAGCGGCCCGGGACAGGGGACTGAAGCTTTCTTT. Its translation is CASGPGQGTEAFF.

The V call is TRBV6-5, the J call TRBJ1-1; weak D call: TRBD1 (5 bases). The V end lost 7 bases, the J end lost 9 bases, and 15 bases lay between the germline ends. Per germline, CDR1 MNHEY and CDR2 SVGAGI. The CDR3 has 12 amino acids. DNA of the CDR3: TGTGCCAGCAAATTAGACAGACCACAAGCTTTCTTT. Translation gives CASKLDRPQAFF.